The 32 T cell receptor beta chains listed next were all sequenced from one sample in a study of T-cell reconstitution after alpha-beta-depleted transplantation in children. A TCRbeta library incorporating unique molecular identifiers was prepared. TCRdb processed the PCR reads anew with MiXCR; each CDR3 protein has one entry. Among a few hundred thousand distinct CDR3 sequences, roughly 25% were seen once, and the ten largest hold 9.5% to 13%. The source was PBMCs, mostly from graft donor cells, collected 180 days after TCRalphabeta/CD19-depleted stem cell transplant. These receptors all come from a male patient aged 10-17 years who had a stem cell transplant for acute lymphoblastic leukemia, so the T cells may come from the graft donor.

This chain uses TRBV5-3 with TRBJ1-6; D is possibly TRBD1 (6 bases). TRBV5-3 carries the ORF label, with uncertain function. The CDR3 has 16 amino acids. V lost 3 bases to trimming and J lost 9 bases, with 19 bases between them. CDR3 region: CARSSTGRGLGSPLHF. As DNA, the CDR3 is TGTGCCAGAAGCTCGACGGGCAGGGGACTTGGTTCACCCCTCCACTTT.

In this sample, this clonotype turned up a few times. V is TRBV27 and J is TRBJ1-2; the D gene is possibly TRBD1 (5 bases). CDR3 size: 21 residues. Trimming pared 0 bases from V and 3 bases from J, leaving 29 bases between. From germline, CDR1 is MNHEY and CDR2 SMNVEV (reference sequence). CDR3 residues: CASSLSYPFTSRDGPDYGYTF. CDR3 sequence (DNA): TGTGCCAGCAGTTTATCCTACCCATTCACTTCAAGGGACGGACCTGACTATGGCTACACCTTC.

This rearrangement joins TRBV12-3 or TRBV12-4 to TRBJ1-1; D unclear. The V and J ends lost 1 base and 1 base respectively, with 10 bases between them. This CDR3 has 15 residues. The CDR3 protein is CASSLDPYRNTEAFF. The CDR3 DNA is TGTGCCAGCAGTTTAGACCCCTACCGGAACACTGAAGCTTTCTTT.

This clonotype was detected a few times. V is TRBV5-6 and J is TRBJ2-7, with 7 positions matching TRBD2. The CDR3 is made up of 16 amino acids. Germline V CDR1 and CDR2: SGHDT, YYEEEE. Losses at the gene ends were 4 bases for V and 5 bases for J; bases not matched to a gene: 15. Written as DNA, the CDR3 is TGTGCCAGCAGCCCCCCCGAGGGACTAACGTGGAACGAGCAGTACTTC. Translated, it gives CASSPPEGLTWNEQYF.

The CDR3 loop reads CASSLRTPEAFF. CDR3 nucleotide sequence: TGTGCCAGCTCTTTGAGAACCCCTGAAGCTTTCTTT. V gene TRBV12-3 or TRBV12-4 combines with J gene TRBJ1-1; D unclear. The CDR3 sequence is 12 residues long. Trimming pared 8 bases from V and 6 bases from J, leaving 13 bases between.

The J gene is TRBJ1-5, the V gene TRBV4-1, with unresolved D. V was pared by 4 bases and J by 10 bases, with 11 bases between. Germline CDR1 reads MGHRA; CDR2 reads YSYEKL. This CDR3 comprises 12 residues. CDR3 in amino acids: CASSRMGEPQHF. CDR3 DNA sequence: TGCGCCAGCAGCCGAATGGGTGAACCCCAGCATTTT.

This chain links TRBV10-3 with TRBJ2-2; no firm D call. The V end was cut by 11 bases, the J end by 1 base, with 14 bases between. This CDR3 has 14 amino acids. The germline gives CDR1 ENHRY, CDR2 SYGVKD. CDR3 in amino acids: CAVRERGNTGELFF. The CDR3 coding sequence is TGTGCCGTCCGTGAGCGAGGGAACACCGGGGAGCTGTTTTTT.

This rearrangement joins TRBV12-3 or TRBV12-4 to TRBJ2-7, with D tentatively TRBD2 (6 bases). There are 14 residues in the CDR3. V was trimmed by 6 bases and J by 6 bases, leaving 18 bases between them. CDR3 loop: CASRPRRVESEQYF. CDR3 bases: TGTGCCAGCAGACCGCGGAGGGTCGAATCCGAGCAGTACTTC.

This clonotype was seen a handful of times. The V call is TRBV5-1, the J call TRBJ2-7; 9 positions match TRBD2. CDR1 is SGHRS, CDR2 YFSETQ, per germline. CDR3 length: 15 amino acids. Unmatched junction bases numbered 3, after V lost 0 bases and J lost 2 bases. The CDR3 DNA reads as TGCGCCAGCAGCTTGGCCTTAGCGGGAGCCTACGAGCAGTACTTC. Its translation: CASSLALAGAYEQYF.

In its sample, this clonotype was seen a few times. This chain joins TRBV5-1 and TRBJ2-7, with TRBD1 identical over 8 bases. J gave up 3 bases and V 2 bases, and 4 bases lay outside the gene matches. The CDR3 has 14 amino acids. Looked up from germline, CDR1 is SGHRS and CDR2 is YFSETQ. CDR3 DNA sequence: TGCGCCAGCAGCTTCGGACAGGGCTACTACGAGCAGTACTTC. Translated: CASSFGQGYYEQYF.

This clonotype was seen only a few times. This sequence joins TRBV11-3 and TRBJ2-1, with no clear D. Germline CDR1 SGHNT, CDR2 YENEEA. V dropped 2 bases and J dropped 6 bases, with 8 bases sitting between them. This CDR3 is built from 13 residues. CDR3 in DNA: TGTGCCAGCAGCTTATCAGCTAGCAATGAGCAGTTCTTC. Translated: CASSLSASNEQFF.

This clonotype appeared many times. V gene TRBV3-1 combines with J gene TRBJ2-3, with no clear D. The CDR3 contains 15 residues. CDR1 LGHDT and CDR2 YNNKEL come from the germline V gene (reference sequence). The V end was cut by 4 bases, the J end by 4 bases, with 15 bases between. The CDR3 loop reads CASSRHALVADTQYF. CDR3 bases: TGTGCCAGCAGCCGACACGCCCTAGTAGCAGATACGCAGTATTTT.

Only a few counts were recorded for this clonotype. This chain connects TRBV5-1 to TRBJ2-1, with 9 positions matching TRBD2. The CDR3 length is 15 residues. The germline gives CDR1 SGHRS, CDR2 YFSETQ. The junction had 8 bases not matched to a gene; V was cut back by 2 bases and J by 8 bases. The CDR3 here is CASSFLAGEGDEQFF. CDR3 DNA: TGCGCCAGCAGCTTCTTAGCGGGAGAGGGCGATGAGCAGTTCTTC.

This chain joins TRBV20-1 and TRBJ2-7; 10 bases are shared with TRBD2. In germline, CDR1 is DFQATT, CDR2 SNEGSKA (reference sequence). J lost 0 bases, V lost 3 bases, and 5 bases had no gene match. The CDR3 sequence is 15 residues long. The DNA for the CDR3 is TGCAGTGCTAGTCCGTCTAGCGGGAGCTCCTACGAGCAGTACTTC. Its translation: CSASPSSGSSYEQYF.

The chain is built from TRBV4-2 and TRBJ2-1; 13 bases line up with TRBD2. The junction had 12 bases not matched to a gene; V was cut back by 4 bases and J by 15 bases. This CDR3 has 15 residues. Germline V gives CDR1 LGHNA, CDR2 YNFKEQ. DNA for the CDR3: TGTGCCAGCAGCCCAGCCGTAGGGACTAGCGGGATGGGGTTCTTC. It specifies CASSPAVGTSGMGFF.

The CDR3, as DNA: TGTGCCAGCAGCTTAGCCCTGGGACAGGGGTTGTGGGGCTACACCTTC. Protein product: CASSLALGQGLWGYTF. The V gene is TRBV7-3, the J gene TRBJ1-2, with 10 bases lining up with TRBD1. The CDR3 spans 16 residues. J gave up 8 bases and V 2 bases, and 11 bases lay outside the gene matches. The germline V gene encodes CDR1 SGHTA and CDR2 FQGTGA.

DNA of the CDR3: TGCAGTGCTAGACAGGGGGCGCGAAGTGAAAAACTGTTTTTT. Translated, it gives CSARQGARSEKLFF. The V and J genes are TRBV20-1 and TRBJ1-4, with 8 positions matching TRBD1. Trimming took 2 bases from V and 7 from J; bases not matched to a gene: 6. The CDR3 totals 14 residues. Germline V gene sequence: CDR1 DFQATT, CDR2 SNEGSKA (reference sequence).

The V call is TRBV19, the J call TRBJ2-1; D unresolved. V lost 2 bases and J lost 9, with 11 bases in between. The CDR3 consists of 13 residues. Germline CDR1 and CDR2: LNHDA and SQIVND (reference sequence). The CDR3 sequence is CASSIKGIGEQFF. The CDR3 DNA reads TGTGCCAGTAGTATAAAGGGAATTGGTGAGCAGTTCTTC.

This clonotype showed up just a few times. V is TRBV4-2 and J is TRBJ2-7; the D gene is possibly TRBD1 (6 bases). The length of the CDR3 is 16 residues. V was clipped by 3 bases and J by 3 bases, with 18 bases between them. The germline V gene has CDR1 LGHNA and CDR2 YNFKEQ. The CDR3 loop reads CASSHGGITGSYEQYF. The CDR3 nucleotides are TGTGCCAGCAGCCATGGAGGAATCACAGGGAGCTACGAGCAGTACTTC.

CDR3 nucleotides: TGTGCCAGCAGTTACTCAGACAGGGGGGCGTATGGCTACACCTTC. Amino acids: CASSYSDRGAYGYTF. The chain carries TRBV6-5 and TRBJ1-2; 9 bases map to TRBD1. Unmatched junction bases numbered 4, after V lost 0 bases and J lost 5 bases. The CDR3 contains 15 residues. Germline V lookup: CDR1 MNHEY, CDR2 SVGAGI.

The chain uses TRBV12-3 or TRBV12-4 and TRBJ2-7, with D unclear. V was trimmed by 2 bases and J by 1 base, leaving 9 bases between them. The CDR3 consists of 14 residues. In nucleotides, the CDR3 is TGTGCCAGCAGTTTACGAGTTTTTTCCTACGAGCAGTACTTC. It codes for CASSLRVFSYEQYF.

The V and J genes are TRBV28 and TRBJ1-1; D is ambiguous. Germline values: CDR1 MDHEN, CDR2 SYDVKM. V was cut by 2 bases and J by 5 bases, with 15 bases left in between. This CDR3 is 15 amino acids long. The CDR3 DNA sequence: TGTGCCAGCAGTTTACCCCTGAAGCGTCCGACTGAAGCTTTCTTT. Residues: CASSLPLKRPTEAFF.

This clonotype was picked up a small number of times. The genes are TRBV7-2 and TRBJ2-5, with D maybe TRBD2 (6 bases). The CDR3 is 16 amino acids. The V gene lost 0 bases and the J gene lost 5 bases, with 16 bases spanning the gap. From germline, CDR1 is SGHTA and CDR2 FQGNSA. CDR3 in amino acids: CASSLAPGGRWETQYF. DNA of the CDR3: TGTGCCAGCAGCTTAGCCCCCGGGGGTCGTTGGGAGACCCAGTACTTC.

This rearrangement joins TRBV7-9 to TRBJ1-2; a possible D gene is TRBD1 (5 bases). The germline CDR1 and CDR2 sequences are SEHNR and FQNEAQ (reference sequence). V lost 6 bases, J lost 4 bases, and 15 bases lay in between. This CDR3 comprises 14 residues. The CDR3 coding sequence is TGTGCCAGCAGTTTCCATACCGGGACCTATGGCTACACCTTC. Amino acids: CASSFHTGTYGYTF.

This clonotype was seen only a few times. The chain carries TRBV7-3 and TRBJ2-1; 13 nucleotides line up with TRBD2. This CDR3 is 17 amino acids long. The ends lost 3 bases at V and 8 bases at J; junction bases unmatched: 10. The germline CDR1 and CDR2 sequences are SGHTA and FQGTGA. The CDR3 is CASSFHRWTSGSDEQFF. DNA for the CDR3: TGTGCCAGCAGCTTCCACAGATGGACTAGCGGGAGCGATGAGCAGTTCTTC.

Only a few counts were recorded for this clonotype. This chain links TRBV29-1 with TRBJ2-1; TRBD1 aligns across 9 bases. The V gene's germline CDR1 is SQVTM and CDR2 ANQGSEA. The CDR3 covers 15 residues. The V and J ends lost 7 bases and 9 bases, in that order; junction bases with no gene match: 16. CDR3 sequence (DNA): TGCAGCGGCTGGACCGGGACAGGGTCTTGGAGTGAGCAGTTCTTC. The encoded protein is CSGWTGTGSWSEQFF.

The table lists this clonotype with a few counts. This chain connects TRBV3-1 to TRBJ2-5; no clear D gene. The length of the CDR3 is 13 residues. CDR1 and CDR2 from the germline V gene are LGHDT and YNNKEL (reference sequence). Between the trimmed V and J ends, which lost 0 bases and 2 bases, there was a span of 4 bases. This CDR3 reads CASSQDRQETQYF. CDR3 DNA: TGTGCCAGCAGCCAAGATCGGCAAGAGACCCAGTACTTC.

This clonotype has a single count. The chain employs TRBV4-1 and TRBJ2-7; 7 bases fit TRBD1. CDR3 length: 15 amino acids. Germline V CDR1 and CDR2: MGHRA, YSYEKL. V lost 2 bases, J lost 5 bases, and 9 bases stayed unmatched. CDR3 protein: CASSQPGQSVNEQYF. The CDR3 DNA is TGCGCCAGCAGCCAACCGGGACAGTCAGTTAACGAGCAGTACTTC.

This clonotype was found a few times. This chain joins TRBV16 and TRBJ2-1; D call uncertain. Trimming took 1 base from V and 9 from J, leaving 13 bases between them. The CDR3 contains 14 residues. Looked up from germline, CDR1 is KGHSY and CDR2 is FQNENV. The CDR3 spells CASSQWMGISEQFF. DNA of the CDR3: TGTGCCAGCAGCCAATGGATGGGCATCAGTGAGCAGTTCTTC.

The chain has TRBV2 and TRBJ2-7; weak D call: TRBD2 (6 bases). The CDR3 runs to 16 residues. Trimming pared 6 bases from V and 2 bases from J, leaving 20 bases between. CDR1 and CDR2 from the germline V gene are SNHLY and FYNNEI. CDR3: CASRPFGVWRAYEQYF. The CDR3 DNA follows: TGTGCCAGCAGACCCTTTGGTGTGTGGAGGGCCTACGAGCAGTACTTC.

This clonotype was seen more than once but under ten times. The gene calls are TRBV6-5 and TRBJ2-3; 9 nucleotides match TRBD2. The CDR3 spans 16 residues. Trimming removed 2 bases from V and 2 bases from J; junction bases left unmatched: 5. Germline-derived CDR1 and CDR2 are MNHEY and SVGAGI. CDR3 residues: CASSYGGTSLTDTQYF. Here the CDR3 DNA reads TGTGCCAGCAGTTACGGTGGGACTAGCCTCACAGATACGCAGTATTTT.

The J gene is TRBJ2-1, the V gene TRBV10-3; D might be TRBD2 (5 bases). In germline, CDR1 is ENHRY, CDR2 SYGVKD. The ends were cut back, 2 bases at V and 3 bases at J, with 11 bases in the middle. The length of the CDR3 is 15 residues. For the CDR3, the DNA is TGTGCCATCAGTGAGCCGACGGGAAGCTACAATGAGCAGTTCTTC. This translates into CAISEPTGSYNEQFF.